The clone carrying this T cell receptor beta chain was counted once. What it binds is not known. This same CDR3 is encoded by further DNA sequences in the sample. Original processing methods: Because ImmunoSEQ provided only junction sequences with no quality scores, the filtering differed. The assay was immunoSEQ multiplex PCR, and TCRdb's table has in-frame clones only and misses some. V and J calls and clone size follow that table, whereas D and trimming were derived from the DNA. The sample has about 1.9 million clones, just under 95% seen once; the top ten hold more than 1.5%. The data are from a study of shared clonotypes between healthy human individuals. Overall study findings and caveats: Large depth notwithstanding, sorted-subset sequencing proved incomplete by rarefaction.

Terminally differentiated effector memory CD45RA+ cells were left out of the naive CD8 fraction, which was CD45RO-negative and positively selected for CCR7. What was sequenced was naive CD8+ T cells from PBMCs. The sequence was obtained from a man in his late teens or twenties in good health. Some clones in this sample may be carry-over from other donors' samples.

The CDR3 loop is CASSLGLAGGPTYNEQFF. The CDR3 coding sequence is TGCGCCAGCAGCTTGGGGCTAGCGGGAGGGCCGACCTACAATGAGCAGTTCTTC. The J gene is TRBJ2-1, the V gene TRBV5-1; 12 bases agree with TRBD2. Germline V gene lookup returns CDR1 SGHRS and CDR2 YFSETQ. CDR3 size: 18 residues. V shed 0 bases, J shed 2 bases, and the junction held 6 bases outside the gene matches.